This T cell receptor beta chain was observed in a study of T cell responses to AZD1222 COVID-19 vaccine. Whole-study results and caveats: Nearly half of the spike-specific TCRs reportedly recognize variant regions that carry no mutations. Only five or six individuals given AZD1222 were seropositive at baseline. Possibly, clonal diversity was underestimated; donors were largely white British and included more females. Two AZD1222 doses significantly raised spike-specific TCR breadth and depth over controls.

Concerning this clone itself: The antigen remains undetermined.

V was cut by 8 bases and J by 0 bases, with 14 bases left in between. The length of the CDR3 is 15 residues. Germline V gene data show CDR1 as MNHEY and CDR2 as SVGAGI. Assay used: immunoSEQ multiplex PCR; TCRdb lists only in-frame clones, some missing. The sample shows over 110,000 clones, 85% to 90% of them seen only once. The chain recombines TRBV6-5 with TRBJ1-3; D is possibly TRBD1 (6 bases). The material was peripheral blood, obtained 28 days after the second AZD1222 dose. This clonotype was obtained from an adult who received the AZD1222 COVID-19 vaccine. For the CDR3, the DNA is TGTGCCAGCCGCACAGGGTTGAGCTCTGGAAACACCATATATTTT. It codes for CASRTGLSSGNTIYF.